The rows below give T cell receptor beta chains drawn from one sample of a study of technical replicates of blood from a handful of donors. TCRdb's copy holds only in-frame clones and misses some; the assay was immunoSEQ multiplex PCR. The sample lists about 61,000 clones, more than 75% seen once, with around 5.2% in the top ten. The sequenced sample consisted of PBMCs. The receptor set was obtained from a human donor in good health. Some clones in this sample may be carry-over from other donors' samples. CDR3s include the opening cysteine and the closing phenylalanine or tryptophan. Fields, in order: V gene, clone size, D gene, J gene, CDR3 protein, CDR3 DNA. The D gene is left open where the match is weak. Where a row states a size, it is once, few, many or the class of an expanded clone; other rows omit it.

v_gene: TRBV7-9; abundance: .; d_gene: .; j_gene: TRBJ1-1; CDR3aa: CASSFWTANTEAFF; CDR3nt: TGTGCCAGCAGCTTTTGGACAGCGAACACTGAAGCTTTCTTT
v_gene: TRBV5-4; abundance: .; d_gene: TRBD2; j_gene: TRBJ2-2; CDR3aa: CASSLGGGTNTGELFF; CDR3nt: TGTGCCAGCAGCTTGGGCGGGGGGACGAACACCGGGGAGCTGTTTTTT
v_gene: TRBV11-1; abundance: .; d_gene: TRBD2; j_gene: TRBJ2-1; CDR3aa: CASTPGLDNEQFF; CDR3nt: TGTGCCAGCACCCCGGGACTAGACAATGAGCAGTTCTTC
v_gene: TRBV30; abundance: .; d_gene: .; j_gene: TRBJ2-1; CDR3aa: CAWSSAGYNEQFF; CDR3nt: TGTGCCTGGAGTTCGGCAGGATACAATGAGCAGTTCTTC
v_gene: TRBV6-5; abundance: .; d_gene: TRBD1; j_gene: TRBJ2-7; CDR3aa: CASRPGTASYEQYF; CDR3nt: TGTGCCAGCAGACCCGGGACAGCTTCCTACGAGCAGTACTTC
v_gene: TRBV29-1; abundance: .; d_gene: TRBD2; j_gene: TRBJ2-2; CDR3aa: CSVVAGSTNTGELFF; CDR3nt: TGCAGCGTTGTAGCGGGATCCACGAACACCGGGGAGCTGTTTTTT
v_gene: TRBV9; abundance: .; d_gene: .; j_gene: TRBJ2-7; CDR3aa: CASSAVDSDSYEQYF; CDR3nt: TGTGCCAGCAGCGCGGTAGACAGCGACTCCTACGAGCAGTACTTC
v_gene: TRBV5-8; abundance: .; d_gene: .; j_gene: TRBJ2-2; CDR3aa: CASSLVGANTGELFF; CDR3nt: TGTGCCAGCAGCCTCGTAGGGGCTAACACCGGGGAGCTGTTTTTT
v_gene: TRBV27; abundance: once; d_gene: .; j_gene: TRBJ2-1; CDR3aa: CASSFTWRDEQFF; CDR3nt: TGTGCCAGCAGTTTTACCTGGAGGGATGAGCAGTTCTTC
v_gene: TRBV2; abundance: .; d_gene: .; j_gene: TRBJ2-1; CDR3aa: CASSPDYYEQFF; CDR3nt: TGTGCCAGCAGTCCCGATTACTATGAGCAGTTCTTC
v_gene: TRBV7-9; abundance: .; d_gene: TRBD1; j_gene: TRBJ2-7; CDR3aa: CASSSDRVSREQYF; CDR3nt: TGTGCCAGCAGCTCGGACAGGGTATCACGAGAGCAGTACTTC
v_gene: TRBV5-8; abundance: .; d_gene: .; j_gene: TRBJ1-2; CDR3aa: CASEDQGNNYGYTF; CDR3nt: TGTGCCAGCGAAGATCAGGGAAATAACTATGGCTACACCTTC
v_gene: TRBV7-2; abundance: once; d_gene: TRBD1; j_gene: TRBJ1-1; CDR3aa: CASSLVQGVSNTEAFF; CDR3nt: TGTGCCAGCAGCTTAGTACAGGGGGTATCAAACACTGAAGCTTTCTTT
v_gene: TRBV7-9; abundance: .; d_gene: .; j_gene: TRBJ2-3; CDR3aa: CASSAGLDTDTQYF; CDR3nt: TGTGCCAGCAGTGCGGGACTGGACACAGATACGCAGTATTTT
v_gene: TRBV5-4; abundance: .; d_gene: .; j_gene: TRBJ2-5; CDR3aa: CASKLPGAQETQYF; CDR3nt: TGTGCCAGTAAACTTCCGGGAGCCCAAGAGACCCAGTACTTC
v_gene: TRBV5-4; abundance: .; d_gene: .; j_gene: TRBJ2-7; CDR3aa: CASSLTGTTYEQYF; CDR3nt: TGTGCCAGCAGCTTGACAGGAACTACCTACGAGCAGTACTTC
v_gene: TRBV15; abundance: .; d_gene: .; j_gene: TRBJ1-2; CDR3aa: CATSRYRDGYTF; CDR3nt: TGTGCCACCAGCAGATACAGGGATGGCTACACCTTC
v_gene: TRBV6-5; abundance: .; d_gene: .; j_gene: TRBJ2-1; CDR3aa: CANWTGDSYNEQFF; CDR3nt: TGTGCCAACTGGACGGGAGACTCCTACAATGAGCAGTTCTTC
v_gene: TRBV2; abundance: .; d_gene: .; j_gene: TRBJ1-2; CDR3aa: CAKAGGDGYTF; CDR3nt: TGTGCAAAAGCGGGGGGAGATGGCTACACCTTC
v_gene: TRBV6-4; abundance: .; d_gene: TRBD1; j_gene: TRBJ1-2; CDR3aa: CASSAVTGGIGGYTF; CDR3nt: TGTGCCAGCAGTGCCGTGACAGGGGGCATCGGGGGCTACACCTTC
v_gene: TRBV4-2; abundance: .; d_gene: TRBD1; j_gene: TRBJ2-7; CDR3aa: CASSQEGQGAYEQYF; CDR3nt: TGTGCCAGCAGCCAAGAGGGACAGGGGGCCTACGAGCAGTACTTC
v_gene: TRBV4-3; abundance: .; d_gene: TRBD2; j_gene: TRBJ2-5; CDR3aa: CASSPGLAGGRETQYF; CDR3nt: TGCGCCAGCAGCCCCGGACTAGCGGGGGGTCGGGAGACCCAGTACTTC
v_gene: TRBV27; abundance: .; d_gene: .; j_gene: TRBJ1-1; CDR3aa: CASSFPGGGGARGDTEAFF; CDR3nt: TGTGCCAGCAGTTTCCCCGGAGGGGGAGGGGCGCGGGGCGACACTGAAGCTTTCTTT
v_gene: TRBV7-2; abundance: once; d_gene: .; j_gene: TRBJ1-3; CDR3aa: CASSLLGGPGNTIYF; CDR3nt: TGTGCCAGCAGCTTATTGGGGGGGCCGGGAAACACCATATATTTT
v_gene: TRBV19; abundance: .; d_gene: .; j_gene: TRBJ1-5; CDR3aa: CASSITDSQRNQPQHF; CDR3nt: TGTGCCAGTAGTATAACCGACAGCCAACGAAATCAGCCCCAGCATTTT
v_gene: TRBV30; abundance: .; d_gene: TRBD1; j_gene: TRBJ2-7; CDR3aa: CAWGRTGAEQYF; CDR3nt: TGTGCCTGGGGTAGGACAGGGGCCGAGCAGTACTTC
v_gene: TRBV7-3; abundance: .; d_gene: .; j_gene: TRBJ1-6; CDR3aa: CASSPFSPLHF; CDR3nt: TGTGCCAGCAGTCCCTTTTCACCCCTCCACTTT
v_gene: TRBV27; abundance: .; d_gene: .; j_gene: TRBJ1-5; CDR3aa: CASSSQSPEIYSNQPQHF; CDR3nt: TGTGCCAGCAGTTCCCAATCCCCGGAGATTTATAGCAATCAGCCCCAGCATTTT
v_gene: TRBV18; abundance: .; d_gene: .; j_gene: TRBJ1-5; CDR3aa: CASSPLGGQPQHF; CDR3nt: TGTGCCAGCTCACCCTTGGGGGGTCAGCCCCAGCATTTT
v_gene: TRBV19; abundance: .; d_gene: TRBD1; j_gene: TRBJ2-1; CDR3aa: CASSDTGTGYNEQFF; CDR3nt: TGTGCCAGTAGCGATACCGGGACAGGCTACAATGAGCAGTTCTTC
v_gene: TRBV18; abundance: once; d_gene: TRBD1; j_gene: TRBJ1-5; CDR3aa: CASSPAGGRNQPQHF; CDR3nt: TGTGCCAGCTCACCCGCAGGGGGCAGGAATCAGCCCCAGCATTTT
v_gene: TRBV4-1; abundance: .; d_gene: TRBD1; j_gene: TRBJ2-3; CDR3aa: CASSQGTADTDTQYF; CDR3nt: TGCGCCAGCAGCCAGGGGACAGCTGATACAGATACGCAGTATTTT
v_gene: TRBV5-1; abundance: .; d_gene: TRBD2; j_gene: TRBJ2-5; CDR3aa: CASSLLPAGSEETQYF; CDR3nt: TGCGCCAGCAGCTTGCTTCCAGCGGGGAGTGAAGAGACCCAGTACTTC
v_gene: TRBV4-3; abundance: .; d_gene: TRBD2; j_gene: TRBJ2-1; CDR3aa: CASSQTLTSGVNNEQFF; CDR3nt: TGCGCCAGCAGCCAGACCCTGACTAGCGGGGTTAACAATGAGCAGTTCTTC
v_gene: TRBV13; abundance: .; d_gene: .; j_gene: TRBJ2-5; CDR3aa: CASSRDSTFHWETQYF; CDR3nt: TGTGCCAGCAGCCGGGACTCTACCTTCCATTGGGAGACCCAGTACTTC
v_gene: TRBV9; abundance: .; d_gene: TRBD2; j_gene: TRBJ2-7; CDR3aa: CASSVSGSSHEQYF; CDR3nt: TGTGCCAGCAGCGTTAGCGGGAGTTCCCACGAGCAGTACTTC
v_gene: TRBV7-8; abundance: .; d_gene: .; j_gene: TRBJ2-2; CDR3aa: CASSFNSGAGELFF; CDR3nt: TGTGCCAGCAGCTTCAATTCGGGAGCCGGGGAGCTGTTTTTT
v_gene: TRBV10-3; abundance: .; d_gene: TRBD2; j_gene: TRBJ2-3; CDR3aa: CAINSGGDTQYF; CDR3nt: TGTGCCATCAATTCGGGGGGGGATACGCAGTATTTT
v_gene: TRBV19; abundance: .; d_gene: .; j_gene: TRBJ1-5; CDR3aa: CASSGLGESQPQHF; CDR3nt: TGTGCCAGTAGTGGGCTAGGGGAATCACAGCCCCAGCATTTT
v_gene: TRBV2; abundance: .; d_gene: .; j_gene: TRBJ1-5; CDR3aa: CASRAEGNQPQHF; CDR3nt: TGTGCCAGCAGGGCTGAGGGCAATCAGCCCCAGCATTTT
v_gene: TRBV15; abundance: .; d_gene: .; j_gene: TRBJ1-2; CDR3aa: CATSGGVAYGYTF; CDR3nt: TGTGCCACCAGCGGGGGGGTTGCCTATGGCTACACCTTC
v_gene: TRBV5-6; abundance: .; d_gene: .; j_gene: TRBJ2-5; CDR3aa: CATLRAGRQETQYF; CDR3nt: TGTGCCACTCTTCGGGCAGGGCGACAAGAGACCCAGTACTTC
v_gene: TRBV19; abundance: once; d_gene: TRBD1; j_gene: TRBJ1-5; CDR3aa: CASSATGGRNQPQHF; CDR3nt: TGTGCCAGTAGCGCTACAGGGGGTCGCAATCAGCCCCAGCATTTT